A single sample gave rise to the 20 T cell receptor beta chains below, sequenced in a study of blood T cells in healthy people across ages. It was with a sample-barcoded 5' primer and a J-beta primer mix that a second PCR of roughly 6 to 12 cycles was run. TCRdb analysed the 5' RACE reads with MiXCR anew, one entry per CDR3 protein. There are 1.5 million to 2 million distinct CDR3 sequences in the sample; less than 50% occur only once, and approximately 2.1% lies in the top ten. Input material: blood. These TCRs come from a middle-aged woman in good health.

V gene TRBV5-1 combines with J gene TRBJ2-7; perhaps TRBD2 as D (5 bases). The germline V gene has CDR1 SGHRS and CDR2 YFSETQ. Between the trimmed V and J ends, which lost 0 bases and 5 bases, there was a span of 15 bases. This CDR3 spans 15 amino acids. The CDR3 sequence is CASSLEGGGSHEQYF. Here the CDR3 DNA reads TGCGCCAGCAGCTTGGAGGGCGGAGGCAGCCACGAGCAGTACTTC.

The chain recombines TRBV6-2 or TRBV6-3 with TRBJ1-4; a possible D gene is TRBD1 (6 bases). V shed 6 bases and J shed 4 bases, with 12 bases lying between them. Per the germline V gene, CDR1 is MNHEY and CDR2 is SVGEGT. The CDR3 covers 14 residues. The CDR3 is CASSPGHFNEKLFF. For the CDR3, the DNA is TGTGCCAGCAGCCCGGGACACTTTAATGAAAAACTGTTTTTT.

V is TRBV6-1 and J is TRBJ2-7, with D maybe TRBD2 (5 bases). The CDR3 is made up of 15 amino acids. V lost 1 base, J lost 2 bases, and 12 bases lay in between. Germline values: CDR1 MNHNS, CDR2 SASEGT. In nucleotides, the CDR3 is TGTGCCAGCAGTGAAGGGCAGGAGGATGCCTACGAGCAGTACTTC. Amino acid sequence: CASSEGQEDAYEQYF.

The chain couples TRBV28 to TRBJ2-5, with D possibly matching TRBD2 (5 bases). CDR1 and CDR2 (germline): MDHEN, SYDVKM. The CDR3 length is 13 residues. The V gene lost 7 bases and the J gene lost 5 bases, with 14 bases spanning the gap. CDR3 DNA sequence: TGTGCCAGCACTCTTCCGGGAAGGGAGACCCAGTACTTC. Protein product: CASTLPGRETQYF.

The chain combines TRBV19 with TRBJ2-7, with D perhaps assigned TRBD1 or TRBD2 (5 bases each). The V gene's germline CDR1 is LNHDA and CDR2 SQIVND (reference sequence). Trimming took off 6 bases at V and 0 bases at J, with 12 bases between the two ends. CDR3 length equals 14 residues. CDR3 loop: CASRGTDSSYEQYF. Here the CDR3 DNA reads TGTGCCAGTAGGGGGACCGACAGCTCCTACGAGCAGTACTTC.

The V call is TRBV29-1, the J call TRBJ1-2; possibly TRBD1 for D (6 bases). The germline V and J ends were trimmed by 6 bases and 5 bases, with 16 bases remaining between them. The length of the CDR3 is 13 residues. CDR1 is SQVTM, CDR2 ANQGSEA, per germline. The CDR3 spells CSVETGSSYGYTF. The CDR3 bases are TGCAGCGTGGAGACAGGCTCCTCGTATGGCTACACCTTC.

This clonotype appeared a few times. The chain couples TRBV29-1 to TRBJ2-1; no clear D gene. This CDR3 contains 12 residues. V lost 6 bases to trimming and J lost 7 bases, with 13 bases between them. CDR1 SQVTM and CDR2 ANQGSEA come from the germline V gene. The DNA of the CDR3 is TGCAGCGTCCATACTGGGGTAAATGAGCAGTTCTTC. The encoded protein is CSVHTGVNEQFF.

The chain uses TRBV5-8 and TRBJ2-5; D is unresolved. The V end was cut by 0 bases, the J end by 9 bases, with 18 bases between. The V gene's germline CDR1 is SGHTS and CDR2 YDEGEE. The CDR3 is 15 amino acids. The CDR3 DNA is TGTGCCAGCAGCTTGGCCGAGGTGTCCCCTGGAGCCCAGTACTTC. Amino acid sequence: CASSLAEVSPGAQYF.

This clonotype was counted between two and nine times. The genes are TRBV5-1 and TRBJ2-1; 11 bases are a match to TRBD2. There are 16 residues in the CDR3. Germline CDR1 is SGHRS and CDR2 is YFSETQ. The V segment lost 2 bases and the J segment 8 bases; nucleotides outside the gene matches: 9. As DNA, the CDR3 is TGCGCCAGCAGCTTTATCACTAGCGGGGGTATCTATGAGCAGTTCTTC. This codes for CASSFITSGGIYEQFF.

This clonotype was seen a few times. V is TRBV27 and J is TRBJ2-5; TRBD1 matches at 7 bases. V shed 5 bases, J shed 3 bases, and the junction held 12 bases outside the gene matches. Per the germline V gene, CDR1 is MNHEY and CDR2 is SMNVEV (reference sequence). CDR3 length: 16 residues. CDR3 sequence reads: CASSPTYTGEKETQYF. In DNA, the CDR3 is TGTGCCAGCAGTCCTACCTACACAGGGGAGAAAGAGACCCAGTACTTC.

The chain uses TRBV6-1 and TRBJ1-1; D uncertain. The V gene's germline CDR1 is MNHNS and CDR2 SASEGT. This CDR3 comprises 14 residues. Trimming stripped 2 bases from V and 7 bases from J, with 14 bases between. The CDR3 DNA sequence: TGTGCCAGCAGTGAACAAGGGCACCGGGTTGAAGCTTTCTTT. Protein: CASSEQGHRVEAFF.

This clonotype appeared a few times. The chain links TRBV9 to TRBJ2-1; TRBD2 matches at 9 bases. V trimming: 4 bases; J trimming: 5 bases; junction bases outside the gene matches: 4. This CDR3 contains 14 residues. Germline V gene sequence: CDR1 SGDLS, CDR2 YYNGEE. The CDR3 coding sequence is TGTGCCAGCAGCCCACTAGCGGGCAACAATGAGCAGTTCTTC. Residues: CASSPLAGNNEQFF.

The rearrangement joins TRBV20-1 to TRBJ2-4; 10 bases are shared with TRBD2. The last part of the DNA fits TRBJ2-7 better; the J call may be wrong. This CDR3 has 13 residues. The germline CDR1 and CDR2 sequences are DFQATT and SNEGSKA (reference sequence). The CDR3 is CSARSSGGLEQYF. The CDR3 coding sequence is TGCAGTGCTAGAAGTAGCGGGGGGCTCGAGCAGTACTTC.

The chain uses TRBV6-5 and TRBJ2-3; D is uncertain. This CDR3 contains 15 residues. The V end lost 5 bases, the J end lost 2 bases, and 14 bases lay between the germline ends. Germline V CDR1 and CDR2: MNHEY, SVGAGI. CDR3 in amino acids: CASSPTWAITDTQYF. CDR3 sequence (DNA): TGTGCCAGCAGTCCAACCTGGGCCATCACAGATACGCAGTATTTT.

This clonotype was recorded a few times. The chain employs TRBV7-2 and TRBJ2-3; D is unresolved. The CDR3 covers 17 residues. V lost 2 bases and J lost 0, with 15 bases in between. In germline, CDR1 is SGHTA, CDR2 FQGNSA. The CDR3 coding sequence is TGTGCCAGCAGCTTACTGGGTTGGCGGCGTAGCACAGATACGCAGTATTTT. Translated: CASSLLGWRRSTDTQYF.

This clonotype has only one observation. CDR3 nucleotide sequence: TGTGCCAGCAGCAAACAAACTGGGACGGAGAACTACGAGCAGTACTTC. Translated: CASSKQTGTENYEQYF. The gene calls are TRBV12-3 or TRBV12-4 and TRBJ2-7, with D perhaps being TRBD1 or TRBD2 (5 bases each). The CDR3 is made up of 16 amino acids. Trimming left V 6 bases short and J 3 bases short, with 21 bases between.

The rearrangement uses TRBV21-1 and TRBJ2-1; the table's D call, TRBD2, was not checked against the DNA. TRBV21-1 is termed a pseudogene. The CDR3 extends over 20 amino acids. In DNA form, the CDR3 reads TGTGCCAGCAGCTCCGGGGCTAGCGGGACTTCCAACAACTCCTACAATGAGCAGTTCTTC. It specifies CASSSGASGTSNNSYNEQFF.

DNA of the CDR3: TGTGCCAGCAGCAAAAAAGGGACTAGCGGGGGGGCCGGAGAGACCCAGTACTTC. Translated, it gives CASSKKGTSGGAGETQYF. This chain links TRBV21-1 with TRBJ2-5; the D call in the table, TRBD2, was not verified against the DNA. TRBV21-1 represents a pseudogene. The CDR3 length is 18 residues.

J is TRBJ2-7 and V is TRBV27; 9 nucleotides agree with TRBD1. CDR3 length: 15 residues. Germline assignment: CDR1 MNHEY and CDR2 SMNVEV (reference sequence). J lost 2 bases, V lost 3 bases, and 5 bases had no gene match. The CDR3: CASSFRRQGAYEQYF. In nucleotides, the CDR3 is TGTGCCAGCAGTTTCCGACGACAGGGGGCCTACGAGCAGTACTTC.

V is TRBV20-1 and J is TRBJ1-5, with D possibly TRBD1 on 6 matching bases. Trimming took off 0 bases at V and 6 bases at J, with 12 bases between the two ends. In germline, CDR1 is DFQATT, CDR2 SNEGSKA (reference sequence). This CDR3 contains 14 residues. This CDR3 reads CSARDFGGVQPQHF. CDR3 coding DNA: TGCAGTGCTAGAGATTTTGGGGGCGTTCAGCCCCAGCATTTT.